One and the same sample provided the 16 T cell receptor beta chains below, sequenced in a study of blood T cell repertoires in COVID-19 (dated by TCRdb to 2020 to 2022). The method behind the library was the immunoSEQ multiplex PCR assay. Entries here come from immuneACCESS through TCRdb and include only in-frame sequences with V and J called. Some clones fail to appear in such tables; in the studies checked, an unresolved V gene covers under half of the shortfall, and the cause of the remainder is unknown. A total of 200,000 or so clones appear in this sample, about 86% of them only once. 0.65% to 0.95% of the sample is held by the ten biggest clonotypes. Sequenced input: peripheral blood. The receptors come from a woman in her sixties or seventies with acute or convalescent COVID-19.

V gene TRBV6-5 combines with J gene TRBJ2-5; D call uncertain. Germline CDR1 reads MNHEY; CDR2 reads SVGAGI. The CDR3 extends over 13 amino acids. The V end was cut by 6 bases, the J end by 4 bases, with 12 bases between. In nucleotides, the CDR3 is TGTGCCAGCAGCGCCCCAGGCACAGAGACCCAGTACTTC. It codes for CASSAPGTETQYF.

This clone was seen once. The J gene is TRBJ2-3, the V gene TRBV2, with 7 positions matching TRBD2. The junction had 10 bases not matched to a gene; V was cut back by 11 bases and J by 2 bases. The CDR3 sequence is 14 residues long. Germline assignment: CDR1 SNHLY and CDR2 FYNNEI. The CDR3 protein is CADQKRETTDTQYF. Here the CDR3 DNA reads TGTGCCGACCAAAAGCGGGAAACCACAGATACGCAGTATTTT. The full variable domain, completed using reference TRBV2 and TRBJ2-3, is EPEVTQTPSHQVTQMGQEVILRCVPISNHLYFYWYRQILGQKVEFLVSFYNNEISEKSEIFDDQFSVERPDGSNFTLKIRSTKLEDSAMYFCADQKRETTDTQYFGPGTRLTVL.

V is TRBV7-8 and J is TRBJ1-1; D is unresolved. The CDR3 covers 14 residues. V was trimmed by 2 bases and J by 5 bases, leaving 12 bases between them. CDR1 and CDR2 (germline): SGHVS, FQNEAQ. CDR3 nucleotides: TGTGCCAGCAGCTTATCTCGGGGTGGGACTGAAGCTTTCTTT. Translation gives CASSLSRGGTEAFF.

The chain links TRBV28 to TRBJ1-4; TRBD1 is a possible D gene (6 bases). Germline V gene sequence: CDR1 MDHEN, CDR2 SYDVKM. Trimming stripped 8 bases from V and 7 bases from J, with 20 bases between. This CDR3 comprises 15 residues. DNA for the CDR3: TGTGCCAGCTCCTACCAAGTGGGGGGGCTTGAAAAACTGTTTTTT. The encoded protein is CASSYQVGGLEKLFF.

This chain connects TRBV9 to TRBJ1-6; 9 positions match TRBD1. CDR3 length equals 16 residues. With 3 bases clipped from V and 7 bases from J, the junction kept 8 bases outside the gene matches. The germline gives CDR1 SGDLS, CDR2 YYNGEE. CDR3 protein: CASSDTGGSSNSPLHF. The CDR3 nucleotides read TGTGCCAGCAGCGATACAGGGGGCAGTTCCAATTCACCCCTCCACTTT.

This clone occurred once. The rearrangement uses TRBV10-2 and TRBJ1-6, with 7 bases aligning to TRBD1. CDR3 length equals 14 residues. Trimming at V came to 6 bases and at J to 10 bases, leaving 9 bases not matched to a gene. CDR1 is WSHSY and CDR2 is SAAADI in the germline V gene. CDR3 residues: CASRETGTSSPLHF. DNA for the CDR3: TGCGCCAGCAGGGAGACAGGGACTAGCTCACCCCTCCACTTT.

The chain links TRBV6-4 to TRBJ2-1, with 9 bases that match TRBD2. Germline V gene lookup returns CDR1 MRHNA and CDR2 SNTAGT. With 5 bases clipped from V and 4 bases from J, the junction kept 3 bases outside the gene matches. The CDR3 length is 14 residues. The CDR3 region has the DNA TGTGCCAGCAGTAAGCGGGGGGAATACAATGAGCAGTTCTTC. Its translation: CASSKRGEYNEQFF.

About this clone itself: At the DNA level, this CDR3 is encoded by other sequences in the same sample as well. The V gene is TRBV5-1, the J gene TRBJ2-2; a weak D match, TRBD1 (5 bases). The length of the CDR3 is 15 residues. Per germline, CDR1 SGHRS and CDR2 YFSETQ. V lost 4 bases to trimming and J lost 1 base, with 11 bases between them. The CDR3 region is CASSPRGMNTGELFF. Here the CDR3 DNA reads TGCGCCAGCAGCCCAAGGGGTATGAACACCGGGGAGCTGTTTTTT.

Here the CDR3 reads CASSFEARQGALETQYF. In DNA, the CDR3 is TGTGCCAGCAGCTTCGAGGCCCGACAGGGGGCGTTGGAGACCCAGTACTTC. This chain links TRBV7-9 with TRBJ2-5; TRBD1 agrees at 10 bases. Germline-derived CDR1 and CDR2 are SEHNR and FQNEAQ (reference sequence). The CDR3 is 17 amino acids. Trimming took 3 bases from V and 5 from J; bases not matched to a gene: 12.

The chain's CDR3 is CASSQDHLAANTGELFF. The CDR3 bases are TGCGCCAGCAGCCAAGATCACCTAGCAGCAAACACCGGGGAGCTGTTTTTT. The rearrangement links TRBV4-3 to TRBJ2-2; D is possibly TRBD2 (5 bases). The CDR3 contains 17 residues. Germline V lookup: CDR1 LGHNA, CDR2 YSLEER. The germline V and J ends were trimmed by 0 bases and 2 bases, with 13 bases remaining between them.

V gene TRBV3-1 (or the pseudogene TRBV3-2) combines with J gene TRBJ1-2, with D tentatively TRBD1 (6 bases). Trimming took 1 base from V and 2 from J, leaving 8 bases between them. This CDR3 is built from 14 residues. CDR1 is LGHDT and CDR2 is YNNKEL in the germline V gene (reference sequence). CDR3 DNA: TGTGCCAGCAGCCAAGGGACAGTGAACTATGGCTACACCTTC. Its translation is CASSQGTVNYGYTF.

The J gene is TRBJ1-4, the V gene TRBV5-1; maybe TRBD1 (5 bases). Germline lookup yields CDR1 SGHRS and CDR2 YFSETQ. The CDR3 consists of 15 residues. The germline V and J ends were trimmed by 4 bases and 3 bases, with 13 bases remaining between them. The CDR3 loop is CASSAAGQANEKLFF. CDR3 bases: TGCGCCAGCAGCGCGGCAGGGCAGGCTAATGAAAAACTGTTTTTT.

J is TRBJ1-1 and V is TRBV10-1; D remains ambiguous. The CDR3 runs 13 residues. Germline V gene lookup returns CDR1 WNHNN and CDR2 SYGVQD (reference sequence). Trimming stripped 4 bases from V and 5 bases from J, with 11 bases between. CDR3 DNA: TGCGCCAGCAGTGTTGGGTTGAGGACTGAAGCTTTCTTT. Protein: CASSVGLRTEAFF.

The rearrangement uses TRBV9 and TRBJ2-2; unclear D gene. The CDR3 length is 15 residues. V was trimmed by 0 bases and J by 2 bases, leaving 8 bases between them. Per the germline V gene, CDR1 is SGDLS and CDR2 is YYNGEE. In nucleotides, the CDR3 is TGTGCCAGCAGCGTAGTAGGAGCAAACACCGGGGAGCTGTTTTTT. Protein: CASSVVGANTGELFF.

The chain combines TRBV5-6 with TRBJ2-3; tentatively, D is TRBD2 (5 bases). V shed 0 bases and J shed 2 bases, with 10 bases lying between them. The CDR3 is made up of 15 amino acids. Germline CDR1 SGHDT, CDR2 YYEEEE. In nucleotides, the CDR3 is TGTGCCAGCAGCTTGGCGAGGGTGTTCACAGATACGCAGTATTTT. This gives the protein CASSLARVFTDTQYF.

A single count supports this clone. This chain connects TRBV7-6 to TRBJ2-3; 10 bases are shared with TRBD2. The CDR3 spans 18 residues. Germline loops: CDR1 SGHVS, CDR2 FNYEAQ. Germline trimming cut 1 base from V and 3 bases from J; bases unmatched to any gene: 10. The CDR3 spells CASSLGIAGGGATDTQYF. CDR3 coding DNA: TGTGCCAGCAGCTTAGGGATAGCGGGAGGAGGGGCAACAGATACGCAGTATTTT.